Below are 22 T cell receptor beta chains sequenced from a single sample in a study of regulatory T cells in long-lasting Graves disease. Libraries of TCR beta came from iRepertoire HTBI primers plus Arm-PCR of CDR3 regions. TCRdb re-called the multiplex PCR reads with MiXCR, one entry per CDR3 protein. The table records about 430,000 distinct CDR3 sequences, 21% of them present only once. Time point described: persistent/refractory GD, antithyroid drugs over 5 years with positive TRAb. Extracted RNA from PBMCs served as the source of the TCR library. The material sequenced was peripheral blood mononuclear cells (PBMCs), taken when the disease was refractory, from a patient treated with antithyroid drugs. The source is a female donor with Graves disease.

This clonotype was observed many times. The chain couples TRBV2 to TRBJ2-5; the D gene could be TRBD1 or TRBD2 (5 bases each). The germline gives CDR1 SNHLY, CDR2 FYNNEI. Deletions cut 10 bases from V and 0 bases from J, with 12 bases between. The CDR3 is 13 residues long. Here the CDR3 reads CATRPGHQETQYF. In DNA form, the CDR3 reads TGTGCCACCAGACCGGGACACCAAGAGACCCAGTACTTC.

The table lists this clonotype with many counts. This chain links TRBV28 with TRBJ1-4; tentative D call: TRBD1 (5 bases). Germline CDR1 and CDR2: MDHEN and SYDVKM. This CDR3 has 14 residues. The ends were cut back, 4 bases at V and 7 bases at J, with 13 bases in the middle. DNA of the CDR3: TGTGCCAGCAGTTCCAGGGAGTCGGGTGAAAAACTGTTTTTT. Amino acids: CASSSRESGEKLFF.

This clonotype was seen only a few times. The rearrangement links TRBV4-1 to TRBJ2-7; weak D call: TRBD2 (6 bases). The CDR3 contains 13 residues. V gave up 2 bases and J gave up 2 bases, with 7 bases separating them. The germline V gene encodes CDR1 MGHRA and CDR2 YSYEKL. CDR3 sequence: CASSQPGAYEQYF. CDR3 DNA: TGCGCCAGCAGCCAACCGGGAGCCTACGAGCAGTACTTC.

This clonotype was counted at least ten times. CDR3: CAICKGAGETQYF. Written as DNA, the CDR3 is TGTGCCATCTGCAAGGGGGCGGGAGAGACCCAGTACTTC. The V gene is TRBV10-3, the J gene TRBJ2-5; TRBD1 agrees at 7 bases. This CDR3 comprises 13 residues. The trim removed 8 bases at V and 4 bases at J, leaving 7 bases unmatched. Per germline, CDR1 ENHRY and CDR2 SYGVKD.

Ten or more counts support this clonotype. V gene TRBV2 combines with J gene TRBJ1-4; a possible D gene is TRBD1 (6 bases). With 6 bases removed from V and 7 bases from J, the gap between germline ends came to 18 bases. The CDR3 has 15 amino acids. Germline V gene lookup returns CDR1 SNHLY and CDR2 FYNNEI. This CDR3 reads CASSASTGLGEKLFF. The CDR3 DNA reads TGTGCCAGCAGCGCTTCGACAGGTTTGGGTGAAAAACTGTTTTTT.

The chain is built from TRBV12-3 or TRBV12-4 and TRBJ1-3, with a weak D call TRBD1 (5 bases). V lost 4 bases, J lost 2 bases, and 24 bases lay in between. The CDR3 covers 19 residues. The CDR3 sequence: CASSYWAGQDLKPGNTIYF. In nucleotides, the CDR3 is TGTGCCAGCAGTTACTGGGCGGGGCAGGACCTCAAACCTGGAAACACCATATATTTT.

This clonotype was counted a few times. The CDR3 loop is CASSRLTSGRGWETQYF. CDR3 nucleotides: TGTGCCAGCAGCCGACTGACTAGCGGGAGAGGTTGGGAGACCCAGTACTTC. The chain carries TRBV3-1 and TRBJ2-5; 12 positions agree with TRBD2. The germline gives CDR1 LGHDT, CDR2 YNNKEL (reference sequence). The CDR3 contains 17 residues. Trimming cost V 4 bases and J 5 bases; bases outside gene matches: 11.

CDR3 sequence: CASTGGASGSRPETQYF. The CDR3 DNA reads TGTGCCAGCACTGGTGGGGCGAGCGGGAGTCGTCCAGAGACCCAGTACTTC. J is TRBJ2-5 and V is TRBV11-1, with 8 positions matching TRBD2. CDR3 length equals 17 residues. From germline, CDR1 is SGHAT and CDR2 FQDESV (reference sequence). Losses at the gene ends were 7 bases for V and 4 bases for J; bases not matched to a gene: 17.

This clonotype was detected only a few times. The chain links TRBV7-2 to TRBJ2-2; maybe TRBD1 (6 bases). V was clipped by 7 bases and J by 5 bases, with 17 bases between them. The CDR3 is 15 amino acids. The V gene's germline CDR1 is SGHTA and CDR2 FQGNSA. CDR3: CASNSRQGSTGELFF. In DNA form, the CDR3 reads TGTGCCAGCAACAGTAGGCAGGGGAGTACCGGGGAGCTGTTTTTT.

There are a few counts of this clonotype. The rearrangement uses TRBV5-5 and TRBJ2-7; either TRBD1 or TRBD2 may fit D (5 bases each). V lost 6 bases to trimming and J lost 1 base, with 14 bases between them. There are 14 residues in the CDR3. Per the germline V gene, CDR1 is SGHKS and CDR2 is YYEKEE (reference sequence). CDR3: CASIPGTGSYEQYF. The CDR3 coding sequence is TGTGCCAGCATCCCCGGGACGGGATCCTACGAGCAGTACTTC.

J is TRBJ2-7 and V is TRBV6-2 or TRBV6-3; D is ambiguous. Germline V gives CDR1 MNHEY, CDR2 SVGEGT. The CDR3 has 13 amino acids. V shed 5 bases and J shed 4 bases, with 12 bases lying between them. This chain's CDR3 is CASSVDLEYEQYF. CDR3 coding DNA: TGTGCCAGCAGTGTGGACCTGGAATACGAGCAGTACTTC.

Comments on this clonotype: A much larger clone differs from this one at a single base, so this may be a read error. This chain's CDR3 is CASIPTQRHLNTEAFF. DNA for the CDR3: TGTGCCAGCATCCCGACACAGAGGCACTTGAACACTGAAGCTTTCTTT. The chain is built from TRBV27 and TRBJ1-1; no definite D call. The CDR3 sequence is 16 residues long. Germline V gene data show CDR1 as MNHEY and CDR2 as SMNVEV (reference sequence). V gave up 7 bases and J gave up 0 bases, with 18 bases separating them.

This clonotype turned up a few times. This chain uses TRBV20-1 with TRBJ2-5; the match to TRBD2 covers 7 bases. V was clipped by 6 bases and J by 4 bases; unmatched bases: 11. The CDR3 spans 14 residues. CDR1 DFQATT and CDR2 SNEGSKA come from the germline V gene (reference sequence). This CDR3 is CSAARGREIETQYF. The CDR3, as DNA: TGCAGTGCGGCCCGCGGGCGGGAGATAGAGACCCAGTACTTC.

The chain combines TRBV12-3 or TRBV12-4 with TRBJ1-3, with D unclear. Trimming shortened V by 3 bases and J by 3 bases, and 9 bases separated the two germline ends. The CDR3 runs 14 residues. The CDR3 loop reads CASSLSGFGNTIYF. The CDR3 DNA follows: TGTGCCAGCAGTTTGAGCGGGTTTGGAAACACCATATATTTT.

The sample holds one count of this clonotype. With a much larger clone just one base away, this may be a read error. The CDR3 DNA follows: TGTGCCAGCGGCCCACGGAGGGTGAGCACCGGGGAGCTGTTTTTT. Its translation is CASGPRRVSTGELFF. V gene TRBV28 combines with J gene TRBJ2-2, with a weak D call TRBD2 (6 bases). Trimming took off 8 bases at V and 4 bases at J, with 17 bases between the two ends. The CDR3 is 15 amino acids. Germline CDR1 is MDHEN and CDR2 is SYDVKM.

This clonotype was recorded a few times. V usage is TRBV28 and J usage is TRBJ2-7; D remains ambiguous. Per the germline V gene, CDR1 is MDHEN and CDR2 is SYDVKM. The V end lost 4 bases, the J end lost 5 bases, and 6 bases lay between the germline ends. The CDR3 covers 11 residues. CDR3 region: CASSSSNEQYF. The DNA of the CDR3 is TGTGCCAGCAGTTCCTCTAACGAGCAGTACTTC.

Turning to this clonotype: This may be a read error: a much more frequent sequence differs by one nucleotide. Because the CDR3 is missing its conserved closing phenylalanine or tryptophan, this is likely a read error. V usage is TRBV12-3 or TRBV12-4 and J usage is TRBJ1-2; 10 positions agree with TRBD1. Trimming cost V 5 bases and J 4 bases; bases outside gene matches: 4. The CDR3 has 14 amino acids. In nucleotides, the CDR3 is TGTGCCAGCAGTGGACAGGGGGTGGTCTATGGCTACACCTCC. It is translated as CASSGQGVVYGYTS.

The sample holds a few counts of this clonotype. The chain links TRBV29-1 to TRBJ2-2; D is ambiguous. CDR3 length: 14 amino acids. Looked up from germline, CDR1 is SQVTM and CDR2 is ANQGSEA. V was pared by 4 bases and J by 5 bases, with 14 bases between. The CDR3 sequence: CSVVETLSTGELFF. CDR3 coding DNA: TGCAGCGTTGTGGAGACTCTTTCGACCGGGGAGCTGTTTTTT.

This clonotype is a singleton in its sample. This chain links TRBV19 with TRBJ1-4; 7 bases line up with TRBD1. Per the germline V gene, CDR1 is LNHDA and CDR2 is SQIVND (reference sequence). V shed 1 base, J shed 6 bases, and the junction held 17 bases outside the gene matches. This CDR3 spans 19 amino acids. The CDR3 loop is CASSIVSGTVPLEDEKLFF. The CDR3 bases are TGTGCCAGTAGTATAGTTTCTGGGACAGTGCCCTTGGAGGATGAAAAACTGTTTTTT.

This clonotype showed up just a few times. The CDR3 region is CASSLIVTNSYNEQFF. CDR3 in DNA: TGTGCCAGCAGCTTAATCGTAACAAACTCCTACAATGAGCAGTTCTTC. V usage is TRBV7-3 and J usage is TRBJ2-1; D is uncertain. There are 16 residues in the CDR3. Germline V lookup: CDR1 SGHTA, CDR2 FQGTGA. The V gene lost 1 base and the J gene lost 0 bases, with 10 bases spanning the gap. The full variable domain, in which reference TRBV7-3 and TRBJ2-1 provide the parts outside the CDR3, is GAGVSQTPSNKVTEKGKYVELRCDPISGHTALYWYRQSLGQGPEFLIYFQGTGAADDSGLPNDRFFAVRPEGSVSTLKIQRTERGDSAVYLCASSLIVTNSYNEQFFGPGTRLTVL.

This clonotype was recorded only once. The V call is TRBV29-1, the J call TRBJ1-5; 8 positions agree with TRBD1. Unmatched junction bases numbered 7, after V lost 6 bases and J lost 3 bases. Per germline, CDR1 SQVTM and CDR2 ANQGSEA. The CDR3 runs to 14 residues. CDR3 bases: TGCAGCGTGCAGACAGGGGAGATCAATCAGCCCCAGCATTTT. Protein product: CSVQTGEINQPQHF.

With regard to this clonotype: Sequence at one end of the junction differs from germline and may be a read error. The V gene is TRBV10-1, the J gene TRBJ1-1; D unresolved. Germline CDR1 is WNHNN and CDR2 is SYGVQD (reference sequence). The CDR3 runs to 13 residues. In DNA form, the CDR3 reads TGCGCCAGCAGCAGGACGACGAACGCTGAAGCTTTCTTT. This codes for CASSRTTNAEAFF.